This T cell receptor (beta chain) emerged from a study of siplizumab effects on memory and regulatory T cells (dated by TCRdb to the late 2010s). General notes on the study: Across under 10 responder-stimulator pairs, mixed lymphocyte reactions were run as pairs, around 1 with siplizumab at 0.8 to 1 ug/mL and around 1 without drug. The study looked at the effect of siplizumab, an anti-CD2 antibody, on alloreactive T-cell subsets in allogeneic mixed lymphocyte reactions made from human PBMCs.

In this sample, this clone turned up a few times. The antigen this receptor binds is unknown. There are no base qualities to consult, and no much larger clone falls within one base. Libraries came from the immunoSEQ multiplex PCR assay. Around 9.9 x 10^4 TCR templates per sample were assayed by the deep sequencing platform. Genomic DNA extracted from sorted T cells was used for TCRbeta CDR3 sequencing. Per the authors' processing: Clonal analysis of TCRbeta CDR3 data was done in the R programming language. Alloreactive CD4+ and CD8+ clones were identified by comparing unstimulated samples to CFSE-low samples taken after the reaction. By matching sequences to the repertoires of sorted unstimulated Treg and non-Treg cells, each alloreactive CD4+ clone was assigned a regulatory or non-regulatory origin. The source is immuneACCESS, and TCRdb retained only in-frame sequences with V and J called. Part of the clones is not carried over; for the studies checked, unresolved V genes explain less than half of this, and the remainder is unexplained. The V and J calls and clone size come from that table; D and trimming were worked out from the DNA. Counted in this sample were approximately 20,000 clones; about 45% of them appeared once. The ten top clones hold roughly 6.3% of the sample.

For around 6 days, cells in the mixed lymphocyte reaction were kept in coculture at 37 degrees C. Responder PBMCs were labelled with CFSE and stimulator PBMCs with Violet Dye, then combined at a 1:1 ratio. Sorted unstimulated T cells and proliferating T cells recovered from mixed lymphocyte reactions were subjected to TCRbeta CDR3 sequencing. Fresh whole blood from approximately 10 HLA-typed healthy donors was used to isolate PBMCs. Proliferating CFSE-low responder T cells were FACS-sorted after the mixed lymphocyte reaction for TCR sequencing. Broad study findings and their caveats: Siplizumab significantly reduced the cumulative frequency of alloreactive sequences traceable to unstimulated CD4+ memory T cells. No functional confirmation was obtained for the suppressive function of proliferating Tregs from siplizumab cultures. Of the alloreactive CD4+ clones that could be mapped, the Treg-derived share averaged about 70% with siplizumab compared with 25% to 30% in control reactions. Roughly 80-96% of proliferating CD4+ or CD8+ clones could not be assigned a naive or memory phenotype. Because sequences at frequencies below about 10^-5 were poorly captured, only a minor fraction of alloreactive clones could be mapped back to unstimulated subsets. Unstimulated naive T cells appeared to be more diverse than memory T cells, and naive cells seemed to make a substantial contribution to the alloresponse.

Including cysteine and phenylalanine, the CDR3 has 14 amino acids. Left in the record is the CDR3 DNA by itself, 42 bases read in frame from the first base. CDR1 and CDR2, per the germline V gene, are ENHRY and SYGVKD. At the junction V is shortened by 3 bases and J by 8 bases, with 14 bases in between. The receptor comes from a human donor in good health; the cells came from an allogeneic mixed lymphocyte reaction. Some clones in this sample may be carry-over from other donors' samples. The specimen was CFSE-low (dividing) CD4+ T cells sorted from an allogeneic mixed lymphocyte reaction. The chain is made from TRBV10-3 and TRBJ2-1; the D gene cannot be resolved reliably. CDR3 reads: CAISEATPKDEQFF. The DNA sequence is TGTGCCATCAGTGAAGCGACTCCCAAGGATGAGCAGTTCTTC.